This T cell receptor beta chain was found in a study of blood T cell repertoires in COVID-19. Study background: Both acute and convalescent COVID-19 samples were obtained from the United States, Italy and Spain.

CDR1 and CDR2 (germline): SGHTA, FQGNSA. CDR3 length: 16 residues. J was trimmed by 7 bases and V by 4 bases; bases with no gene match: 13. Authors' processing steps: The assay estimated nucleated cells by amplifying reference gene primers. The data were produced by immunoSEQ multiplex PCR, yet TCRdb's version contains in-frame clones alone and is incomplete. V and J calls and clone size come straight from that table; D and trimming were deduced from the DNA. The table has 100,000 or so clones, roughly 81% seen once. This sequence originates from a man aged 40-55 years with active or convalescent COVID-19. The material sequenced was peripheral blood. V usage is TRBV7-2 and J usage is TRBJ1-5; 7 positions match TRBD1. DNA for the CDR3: TGTGCCAGCAGCTCCCAGACAGGGCTGGGAGTCCAGCCCCAGCATTTT. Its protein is CASSSQTGLGVQPQHF.